The table lists the clone carrying this T cell receptor beta chain with a few counts. Its antigen is unknown. The method was immunoSEQ multiplex PCR; TCRdb's version includes in-frame clones alone and lacks a portion of them. The table shows about 77,000 clones, with over 65% occurring only once. After removal of 4 bases from V and 8 bases from J, the junction contained 11 bases not matched to a gene. The CDR3 runs 15 residues. Germline V gene data show CDR1 as SGHRS and CDR2 as YFSETQ. Receiving focal radiation plus CTLA-4 blockade with ipilimumab were patients who had chemo-refractory metastatic non-small-cell lung cancer. The data derive from a study of radiotherapy plus CTLA-4 blockade in lung cancer. Study-level points and caveats: The study found tumor-derived TCR clones expanded in blood after radiotherapy plus ipilimumab.

This material consisted of peripheral blood, taken from a patient treated with radiotherapy plus ipilimumab. V and J are TRBV5-1 and TRBJ1-4; 7 bases agree with TRBD1. The source is a human donor with non-small cell lung cancer whose response to radiotherapy plus ipilimumab could not be evaluated. The CDR3 DNA follows: TGCGCCAGCAGCATACAGGGGTCTTGGCACGAAAAACTGTTTTTT. Protein: CASSIQGSWHEKLFF.